This TCR beta chain was captured by sequencing in a study of blood T cell repertoires in COVID-19. Background on the study: From T cells, B-cell-depleted T cells, or PBMCs came the material, which was cDNA or gDNA.

Participant age was about 18 to 89 years, and participants resided in about two dozen US areas. Cohort placement rested on clinical history that participants reported themselves. In the original workflow: The assay estimated nucleated cells by amplifying reference gene primers. Assay: immunoSEQ multiplex PCR; the TCRdb copy retains only in-frame clones and omits some. That table supplies the V and J calls and clone size; D and trimming were determined from the DNA. The table includes about 220,000 clones, over 75% detected once. The CDR3 sequence is 12 residues long. Per the germline V gene, CDR1 is DFQATT and CDR2 is SNEGSKA (reference sequence). Trimming stripped 6 bases from V and 4 bases from J, with 10 bases between.

Sequenced sample: PBMCs or T cells enriched from blood (not recorded which). This sequence joins TRBV20-1 and TRBJ1-5; D is uncertain. The sequence was obtained from a woman aged 18-29 years in a cohort exposed to, infected with or recovered from COVID-19 (not recorded which). CDR3: CSASNKNQPQHF. The CDR3 coding sequence is TGCAGTGCCAGTAACAAGAATCAGCCCCAGCATTTT.